One and the same sample provided the 8 T cell receptor beta chains below, sequenced in a study of blood T cell repertoires in COVID-19. Profiling relied on immunoSEQ multiplex PCR, and the TCRdb table lists in-frame clones only, not all of them. The table lists 200,000 to 300,000 clones, roughly 90% of them singletons. Sequenced material: PBMCs or T cells enriched from blood (not recorded which). These receptors were collected from a woman aged 30 to 39 who had recovered from COVID-19.

The chain couples TRBV5-6 to TRBJ2-5; TRBD2 aligns across 8 bases. V trimming: 2 bases; J trimming: 4 bases; junction bases outside the gene matches: 10. CDR1 SGHDT and CDR2 YYEEEE come from the germline V gene. This CDR3 region has 16 residues. CDR3 coding DNA: TGTGCCAGCAGCTTTCAGCCAGGGGCGGGGGGAGAGACCCAGTACTTC. Amino acid sequence: CASSFQPGAGGETQYF.

This chain joins TRBV24-1 and TRBJ1-2; TRBD1 matches at 7 bases. The ends lost 4 bases at V and 4 bases at J; junction bases unmatched: 5. The V gene's germline CDR1 is KGHDR and CDR2 SFDVKD. CDR3 length: 14 residues. CDR3 DNA sequence: TGTGCCACCAGTGACGATGGGACAGCCTATGGCTACACCTTC. Its translation is CATSDDGTAYGYTF.

This clone was observed a handful of times. The rearrangement uses TRBV28 and TRBJ2-3, with D possibly being TRBD1 (7 bases). In germline, CDR1 is MDHEN, CDR2 SYDVKM. V lost 3 bases, J lost 1 base, and 17 bases lay in between. This CDR3 contains 17 residues. CDR3 region: CASSFANSGQGTDTQYF. In DNA, the CDR3 is TGTGCCAGCAGTTTCGCCAATAGCGGACAGGGCACAGATACGCAGTATTTT.

The chain links TRBV7-9 to TRBJ2-7, with D perhaps matching TRBD1 (6 bases). V dropped 6 bases and J dropped 6 bases, with 12 bases sitting between them. The CDR3 totals 12 residues. CDR1 is SEHNR and CDR2 is FQNEAQ in the germline V gene (reference sequence). CDR3 region: CASRLTGTEQYF. DNA of the CDR3: TGTGCCAGCAGACTAACAGGGACCGAGCAGTACTTC.

The CDR3 DNA sequence: TGTGCCAGCAGTTTCAACGGACAGTACTATGGCTACACCTTC. Translated, it gives CASSFNGQYYGYTF. The chain has TRBV27 and TRBJ1-2; possible D gene TRBD1, 6 bases. Trimming shortened V by 3 bases and J by 3 bases, and 11 bases separated the two germline ends. The germline CDR1 and CDR2 sequences are MNHEY and SMNVEV (reference sequence). The CDR3 runs 14 residues.

The chain joins TRBV5-3 to TRBJ2-7; 7 bases are shared with TRBD2. TRBV5-3 is an ORF, and what it does is uncertain. This CDR3 has 14 residues. Germline trimming cut 4 bases from V and 3 bases from J; bases unmatched to any gene: 7. CDR3 protein: CARSLSGNNYEQYF. The CDR3 DNA reads TGTGCCAGAAGCCTAAGCGGGAATAACTACGAGCAGTACTTC.

The chain has TRBV4-3 and TRBJ2-5, with TRBD2 matching over 12 bases. Germline CDR1 LGHNA, CDR2 YSLEER. This CDR3 is 19 amino acids long. V lost 7 bases, J lost 2 bases, and 17 bases stayed unmatched. The CDR3, as DNA: TGCGCCAGCACCACCCTGAGGACTAGCGGGGCCTTTCCTCAAGAGACCCAGTACTTC. It encodes CASTTLRTSGAFPQETQYF.

This clone was found once. The chain employs TRBV2 and TRBJ2-6, with TRBD2 identical over 9 bases. The germline CDR1 and CDR2 sequences are SNHLY and FYNNEI. The CDR3 is 18 residues long. The J segment lost 2 bases and the V segment lost 11 bases, leaving 16 bases of the junction unmatched. CDR3 in DNA: TGTGCCTGCCGTTGGTCGGCGGGAGGGCCGACTGGGGCCAACGTCCTGACTTTC. Translating it yields CACRWSAGGPTGANVLTF.